Following are 3 T cell receptor beta chains from one sample sequenced in a study of blood T cell repertoires in COVID-19. Profiled with immunoSEQ multiplex PCR; TCRdb holds only in-frame clones, not every one. This table holds about 190,000 clones, around 89% found once. Sample: peripheral blood. These receptors were collected from a man aged 50-60 years with acute or convalescent COVID-19.

V usage is TRBV30 and J usage is TRBJ1-6, with D unresolved. This CDR3 region has 13 residues. The V end lost 0 bases, the J end lost 8 bases, and 8 bases lay between the germline ends. CDR1 and CDR2 from the germline V gene are GTSNPN and SVGIG (reference sequence). The CDR3 sequence is CAWSVSGDSPLHF. The CDR3 DNA is TGTGCCTGGAGTGTATCTGGAGATTCACCCCTCCACTTT.

The chain combines TRBV5-1 with TRBJ2-6; 12 positions agree with TRBD1. Germline V gene data show CDR1 as SGHRS and CDR2 as YFSETQ. The length of the CDR3 is 17 residues. V lost 4 bases to trimming and J lost 2 bases; unmatched junction nucleotides: 4. The CDR3 loop is CASSGGTGGAGANVLTF. CDR3 bases: TGCGCCAGCAGCGGGGGGACAGGGGGCGCTGGGGCCAACGTCCTGACTTTC. Variable domain in full (rest from reference TRBV5-1 and TRBJ2-6): KAGVTQTPRYLIKTRGQQVTLSCSPISGHRSVSWYQQTPGQGLQFLFEYFSETQRNKGNFPGRFSGRQFSNSRSEMNVSTLELGDSALYLCASSGGTGGAGANVLTFGAGSRLTVL.

The V gene is TRBV29-1, the J gene TRBJ1-2, with 10 bases that match TRBD1. The CDR3 has 13 amino acids. V dropped 6 bases and J dropped 7; count of bases not matched to a gene: 8. Germline assignment: CDR1 SQVTM and CDR2 ANQGSEA. The CDR3 sequence: CSVSGTGAIGYTF. In DNA form, the CDR3 reads TGCAGCGTCTCCGGGACAGGGGCCATTGGCTACACCTTC.